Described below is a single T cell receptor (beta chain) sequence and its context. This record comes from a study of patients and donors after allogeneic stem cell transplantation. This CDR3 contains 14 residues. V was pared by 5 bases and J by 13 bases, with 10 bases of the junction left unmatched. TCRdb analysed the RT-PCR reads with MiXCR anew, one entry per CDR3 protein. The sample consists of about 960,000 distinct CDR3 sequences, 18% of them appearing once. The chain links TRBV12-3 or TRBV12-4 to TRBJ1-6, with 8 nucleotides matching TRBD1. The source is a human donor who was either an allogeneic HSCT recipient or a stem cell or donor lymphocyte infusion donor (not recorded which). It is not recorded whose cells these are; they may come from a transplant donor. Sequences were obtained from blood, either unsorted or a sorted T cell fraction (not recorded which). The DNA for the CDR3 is TGTGCCAGCAGTCGGACAGGGAGTGGTAGGCCCCTCCACTTT. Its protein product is CASSRTGSGRPLHF.